The 31 T cell receptor beta chains in this list originate from one sample, sequenced in a study of regulatory T cells in long-lasting Graves disease. Described time point: persistent/refractory GD, antithyroid drugs over 5 years with positive TRAb. PBMCs were the source of the RNA used for TCR sequencing. The authors built TCR beta libraries using iRepertoire HTBI primers and Arm-PCR of CDR3 regions. Each CDR3 protein gets one entry after TCRdb re-called the multiplex PCR reads with MiXCR. The table has a few hundred thousand distinct CDR3 sequences, around a fifth seen once. Sample: peripheral blood mononuclear cells (PBMCs), taken when the disease was refractory, from a patient treated with antithyroid drugs. The receptors derive from a female donor with Graves disease.

This clonotype showed up many times. This chain links TRBV7-2 with TRBJ1-5, with D possibly TRBD1 on 5 matching bases. Trimming removed 1 base at V and 9 bases at J, with 10 bases between. The CDR3 is 13 amino acids. CDR1 and CDR2 from the germline V gene are SGHTA and FQGNSA. CDR3: CASSLGGERPQHF. The CDR3 DNA sequence: TGTGCCAGCAGCTTAGGAGGGGAGCGGCCCCAGCATTTT.

This clonotype came up many times. The chain joins TRBV28 to TRBJ1-2, with 7 bases fitting TRBD1. V was clipped by 2 bases and J by 4 bases; unmatched bases: 16. Germline V CDR1 and CDR2: MDHEN, SYDVKM. The CDR3 runs to 18 residues. The CDR3 DNA is TGTGCCAGCAGTTTACTGCAACAGGCAGGGGGGTTAGGCTATGGCTACACCTTC. The encoded protein is CASSLLQQAGGLGYGYTF.

This clonotype was counted only a few times. The chain joins TRBV19 to TRBJ1-1; no clear D gene. Trimming left V 8 bases short and J 2 bases short, with 9 bases between. CDR3 size: 12 residues. The V gene's germline CDR1 is LNHDA and CDR2 SQIVND (reference sequence). CDR3 sequence: CASESANTEAFF. Here the CDR3 DNA reads TGTGCCAGTGAATCAGCCAACACTGAAGCTTTCTTT.

This clonotype appeared many times. The V call is TRBV5-1, the J call TRBJ2-7; D uncertain. Trimming shortened V by 1 base and J by 3 bases, and 8 bases separated the two germline ends. The CDR3 sequence is 13 residues long. Germline CDR1 SGHRS, CDR2 YFSETQ. Here the CDR3 DNA reads TGCGCCAGCAGCTTGTTACCTCTCTACGAGCAGTACTTC. Translating gives CASSLLPLYEQYF.

This clonotype was observed at least ten times. This chain joins TRBV2 and TRBJ1-5, with no clear D. V was pared by 0 bases and J by 7 bases, with 31 bases between. Germline loops: CDR1 SNHLY, CDR2 FYNNEI. The CDR3 sequence is 21 residues long. The CDR3: CASSEAGAPRREISKRQPQHF. CDR3 bases: TGTGCCAGCAGTGAAGCGGGTGCCCCGAGAAGGGAAATCTCAAAAAGGCAGCCCCAGCATTTT.

This clonotype has at least ten counts. This chain connects TRBV12-3 or TRBV12-4 to TRBJ1-1, with 9 bases aligning to TRBD1. J lost 4 bases, V lost 5 bases, and 5 bases had no gene match. This CDR3 region has 14 residues. The CDR3: CASSRTGESTEAFF. Here the CDR3 DNA reads TGTGCCAGCAGTCGGACAGGGGAAAGCACTGAAGCTTTCTTT.

This clonotype was recorded many times. The rearrangement joins TRBV7-2 to TRBJ1-1; a possible D gene is TRBD1 (6 bases). Germline V gives CDR1 SGHTA, CDR2 FQGNSA. This CDR3 has 13 residues. Trimming removed 9 bases at V and 4 bases at J, with 15 bases between. CDR3 loop: CASLRGAGTEAFF. In DNA, the CDR3 is TGTGCCAGTCTACGGGGGGCAGGCACTGAAGCTTTCTTT. The variable domain in full, with the rest retrieved from reference TRBV7-2 and TRBJ1-1, is GAGVSQSPSNKVTEKGKDVELRCDPISGHTALYWYRQSLGQGLEFLIYFQGNSAPDKSGLPSDRFSAERTGGSVSTLTIQRTQQEDSAVYLCASLRGAGTEAFFGQGTRLTVV.

This clonotype was seen a few times. J is TRBJ2-5 and V is TRBV6-1; 9 bases map to TRBD2. Germline V gene sequence: CDR1 MNHNS, CDR2 SASEGT. The V segment lost 3 bases and the J segment 5 bases; nucleotides outside the gene matches: 1. The CDR3 is made up of 13 amino acids. The CDR3 DNA follows: TGTGCCAGCAGTGAGCGGGAGGGGGAGACCCAGTACTTC. It translates to CASSEREGETQYF.

This clonotype came up many times. The chain links TRBV2 to TRBJ2-7, with a tentative D call TRBD2 (5 bases). The CDR3 loop spans 13 amino acids. Germline CDR1 is SNHLY and CDR2 is FYNNEI. Trimming took off 7 bases at V and 2 bases at J, with 12 bases between the two ends. CDR3 residues: CASKGDLTYEQYF. CDR3 bases: TGTGCCAGCAAGGGAGACCTTACCTACGAGCAGTACTTC.

The V call is TRBV7-9, the J call TRBJ2-3, with TRBD2 matching over 7 bases. This CDR3 has 15 amino acids. After removal of 3 bases from V and 1 base from J, the junction contained 4 bases not matched to a gene. The germline V gene has CDR1 SEHNR and CDR2 FQNEAQ (reference sequence). The CDR3 reads CASSFGAGGTDTQYF. The CDR3 DNA sequence: TGTGCCAGCAGCTTCGGGGCGGGAGGCACAGATACGCAGTATTTT.

V gene TRBV5-1 combines with J gene TRBJ2-6; the D is unclear. The germline CDR1 and CDR2 sequences are SGHRS and YFSETQ. The CDR3 has 16 amino acids. Trimming shortened V by 2 bases and J by 0 bases, and 9 bases separated the two germline ends. CDR3 nucleotides: TGCGCCAGCAGCTTTACGGGTTCCTCTGGGGCCAACGTCCTGACTTTC. Its protein is CASSFTGSSGANVLTF.

This chain links TRBV20-1 with TRBJ2-5; D gene ambiguous. Trimming took 2 bases from V and 1 from J, leaving 8 bases between them. The CDR3 contains 13 residues. Germline-derived CDR1 and CDR2 are DFQATT and SNEGSKA (reference sequence). As DNA, the CDR3 is TGCAGTGCTAGATCCGACTCCCAAGAGACCCAGTACTTC. Its translation: CSARSDSQETQYF.

This clonotype appeared many times. The chain has TRBV7-2 and TRBJ2-5; no firm D call. The germline V gene encodes CDR1 SGHTA and CDR2 FQGNSA. CDR3 length: 14 residues. V lost 5 bases, J lost 4 bases, and 14 bases lay in between. DNA for the CDR3: TGTGCCAGCAGCCCACAGCCCGCCGGAGAGACCCAGTACTTC. Its protein is CASSPQPAGETQYF. Filled out from reference TRBV7-2 and TRBJ2-5, the complete variable domain reads GAGVSQSPSNKVTEKGKDVELRCDPISGHTALYWYRQSLGQGLEFLIYFQGNSAPDKSGLPSDRFSAERTGGSVSTLTIQRTQQEDSAVYLCASSPQPAGETQYFGPGTRLLVL.

This clonotype was found a few times. The chain combines TRBV7-9 with TRBJ1-5, with D possibly TRBD1 on 6 matching bases. The CDR3 runs 14 residues. Germline CDR1 is SEHNR and CDR2 is FQNEAQ (reference sequence). Trimming took 5 bases from V and 8 from J, leaving 16 bases between them. CDR3 region: CASSAQGTLEPQHF. CDR3 DNA: TGTGCCAGCAGCGCACAGGGTACGCTGGAGCCCCAGCATTTT.

This clonotype showed up many times. The CDR3 DNA reads as TGTGCCAGTAGGGGGACGGACATGAATCAGCCCCAGCATTTT. Translation gives CASRGTDMNQPQHF. This rearrangement joins TRBV19 to TRBJ1-5, with D perhaps matching TRBD1 (5 bases). V lost 6 bases and J 4 bases, leaving 13 bases between the germline ends. This CDR3 region has 14 residues. CDR1 is LNHDA, CDR2 SQIVND, per germline (reference sequence).

The gene calls are TRBV9 and TRBJ1-6; D not resolved. Germline-derived CDR1 and CDR2 are SGDLS and YYNGEE. The CDR3 runs to 13 residues. Trimming stripped 3 bases from V and 8 bases from J, with 9 bases between. The CDR3 nucleotides read TGTGCCAGCAGCGGCCCACGGGATTCACCCCTCCACTTT. This encodes CASSGPRDSPLHF.

This clonotype was observed a few times. The V call is TRBV7-8, the J call TRBJ2-7, with 7 bases fitting TRBD1. The trim removed 2 bases at V and 2 bases at J, leaving 15 bases unmatched. There are 18 residues in the CDR3. Germline V CDR1 and CDR2: SGHVS, FQNEAQ. CDR3 nucleotides: TGTGCCAGCAGCTTATTTTTGGGGCGCAGGGACAGCACCTACGAGCAGTACTTC. It codes for CASSLFLGRRDSTYEQYF.

This rearrangement joins TRBV4-1 to TRBJ1-2; no reliable D call. CDR3 length: 16 residues. Germline CDR1 MGHRA, CDR2 YSYEKL. The V and J ends lost 2 bases and 6 bases respectively, with 19 bases between them. This CDR3 reads CASSQPSTLRRHGYTF. As DNA, the CDR3 is TGCGCCAGCAGCCAACCGTCGACGTTAAGGCGGCATGGCTACACCTTC.

The sample holds a few counts of this clonotype. The gene calls are TRBV29-1 and TRBJ2-5; a possible D gene is TRBD1 (6 bases). Deletions cut 7 bases from V and 5 bases from J, with 14 bases between. Germline CDR1 and CDR2: SQVTM and ANQGSEA. The CDR3 contains 12 residues. CDR3 sequence: CSAVTGPETQYF. DNA of the CDR3: TGCAGCGCGGTGACAGGCCCGGAGACCCAGTACTTC. Combining the CDR3 with reference TRBV29-1 and TRBJ2-5 gives the whole variable domain SAVISQKPSRDICQRGTSLTIQCQVDSQVTMMFWYRQQPGQSLTLIATANQGSEATYESGFVIDKFPISRPNLTFSTLTVSNMSPEDSSIYLCSAVTGPETQYFGPGTRLLVL.

This chain joins TRBV7-3 and TRBJ2-3; D perhaps matches TRBD2 (5 bases). Trimming removed 5 bases at V and 4 bases at J, with 16 bases between. From germline, CDR1 is SGHTA and CDR2 FQGTGA. The CDR3 spans 15 residues. This chain's CDR3 is CASSRSDSLSDTQYF. The CDR3 DNA reads as TGTGCCAGCAGCCGATCGGACTCTCTGTCAGATACGCAGTATTTT. Variable domain in full (rest from reference TRBV7-3 and TRBJ2-3): GAGVSQTPSNKVTEKGKYVELRCDPISGHTALYWYRQSLGQGPEFLIYFQGTGAADDSGLPNDRFFAVRPEGSVSTLKIQRTERGDSAVYLCASSRSDSLSDTQYFGPGTRLTVL.

This sequence joins TRBV10-3 and TRBJ1-1; tentatively, D is TRBD1 (5 bases). The CDR3 sequence is 16 residues long. Germline V gene lookup returns CDR1 ENHRY and CDR2 SYGVKD. V dropped 0 bases and J dropped 1 base, with 12 bases sitting between them. CDR3 region: CAISESGPDGNTEAFF. CDR3 DNA: TGTGCCATCAGTGAGTCGGGACCCGATGGGAACACTGAAGCTTTCTTT.

V is TRBV5-1 and J is TRBJ2-7; 12 bases map to TRBD1. Germline loops: CDR1 SGHRS, CDR2 YFSETQ. The V and J ends lost 3 bases and 3 bases, in that order; junction bases with no gene match: 7. The CDR3 is made up of 16 amino acids. The CDR3 nucleotides read TGCGCCAGCAGCTCCGGGACAGGGGGCCGGGGCTACGAGCAGTACTTC. Translated: CASSSGTGGRGYEQYF.

This clonotype was seen repeatedly, ten times or more. The CDR3 region is CASRRGQGAEKLFF. The CDR3 DNA sequence: TGTGCCAGCAGGAGGGGACAGGGGGCAGAAAAACTGTTTTTT. The V and J genes are TRBV6-1 and TRBJ1-4; 12 bases line up with TRBD1. With 6 bases clipped from V and 8 bases from J, the junction kept 4 bases outside the gene matches. The length of the CDR3 is 14 residues. From germline, CDR1 is MNHNS and CDR2 SASEGT.

This clonotype was counted at least ten times. This chain links TRBV28 with TRBJ2-5; weak D call: TRBD2 (7 bases). CDR3 size: 15 residues. Trimming took off 6 bases at V and 5 bases at J, with 19 bases between the two ends. The germline V gene encodes CDR1 MDHEN and CDR2 SYDVKM. DNA of the CDR3: TGTGCCAGCAGCCTCCTAGGGGGGGGAGAGGAGACCCAGTACTTC. It specifies CASSLLGGGEETQYF.

The table lists this clonotype with many counts. This chain links TRBV3-1 with TRBJ2-6; tentatively, D is TRBD1 (5 bases). The V end lost 3 bases, the J end lost 3 bases, and 12 bases lay between the germline ends. The CDR3 contains 16 residues. CDR1 is LGHDT, CDR2 YNNKEL, per germline (reference sequence). The CDR3 DNA reads as TGTGCCAGCAGCCACGGCAGGGCCTTTGGGGCCAACGTCCTGACTTTC. Its protein is CASSHGRAFGANVLTF.

To note about this clonotype: Since a much larger clone is just one base distant, this may be a read error. This chain connects TRBV7-8 to TRBJ2-7; the D gene is possibly TRBD1 (5 bases). V dropped 1 base and J dropped 3 bases, with 7 bases sitting between them. The germline V gene has CDR1 SGHVS and CDR2 FQNEAQ. The length of the CDR3 is 13 residues. The CDR3 region has the DNA TGTGCCAGCAGCTTAGACAGGATCTACGAGCAGTACTTC. Encoded protein: CASSLDRIYEQYF.

Worth noting for this clonotype: It differs at one base from a far larger clone, so likely a read error. The V call is TRBV2, the J call TRBJ2-4; D is possibly TRBD1 (6 bases). The CDR3 totals 14 residues. In germline, CDR1 is SNHLY, CDR2 FYNNEI. V was pared by 6 bases and J by 15 bases, with 24 bases between. CDR3 amino acids: CASSLGTLQETRYF. The DNA of the CDR3 is TGTGCCAGCAGCCTTGGGACACTTCAAGAGACCCGGTACTTC.

This clonotype showed up just a few times. J is TRBJ1-2 and V is TRBV30, with D unresolved. CDR1 and CDR2 (germline): GTSNPN, SVGIG (reference sequence). The germline V and J ends were trimmed by 0 bases and 4 bases, with 6 bases remaining between them. CDR3 length equals 12 residues. The DNA of the CDR3 is TGTGCCTGGAGTGTACTACTCTATGGCTACACCTTC. It yields the protein CAWSVLLYGYTF.

This chain links TRBV9 with TRBJ2-7; 7 bases line up with TRBD2. The V gene's germline CDR1 is SGDLS and CDR2 YYNGEE. V lost 0 bases and J lost 2; bases outside the gene matches: 5. CDR3 size: 15 residues. CDR3 residues: CASSVEDGRPYEQYF. The CDR3 region has the DNA TGTGCCAGCAGCGTAGAGGACGGGAGGCCCTACGAGCAGTACTTC.

This clonotype was recorded many times. The rearrangement links TRBV5-1 to TRBJ2-7, with 7 positions matching TRBD1. Trimming cost V 1 base and J 6 bases; bases outside gene matches: 7. The CDR3 is 14 residues long. CDR1 is SGHRS, CDR2 YFSETQ, per germline. The CDR3 nucleotides read TGCGCCAGCAGCTTGTTACAGGGGATGGGCGAGCAGTACTTC. Its protein product is CASSLLQGMGEQYF.

V is TRBV10-3 and J is TRBJ2-4; tentatively, D is TRBD1 (5 bases). Germline lookup yields CDR1 ENHRY and CDR2 SYGVKD. This CDR3 region has 15 residues. The V and J ends lost 3 bases and 3 bases respectively, with 12 bases between them. In DNA form, the CDR3 reads TGTGCCATCAGTGAATCATTGGGGCGCAAAAACATTCAGTACTTC. Translation gives CAISESLGRKNIQYF.